The rows below give T cell receptor beta chains drawn from one sample of a study of cytomegalovirus exposure and HLA in healthy donors. Profiled with immunoSEQ multiplex PCR; TCRdb holds only in-frame clones, not every one. The sample has 140,000 to 150,000 clones, roughly 71% seen once. The sample comprised PBMCs. These TCRs come from a man aged 25-45 years in good health and CMV-seronegative. The CDR3 runs from the conserved cysteine through the conserved F or W. D genes are given only for firm matches. Not every row has a clone size; where given, it reads once, few, many or a size class.

V gene	J gene	D gene	clone size	CDR3 DNA	CDR3 protein
TRBV20-1	TRBJ1-1	NA	NA	TGCAGTGCTAGAGAGACAGTTGAAGCTTTCTTT	CSARETVEAFF
TRBV19	TRBJ2-4	NA	NA	TGTGCCAGTAGTATCGATGTATCCCCCCGGAAAAACATTCAGTACTTC	CASSIDVSPRKNIQYF
TRBV6-5	TRBJ2-7	NA	once	TGTGCCAGCAGCCCCTCGGGGGTAGCCTACGAGCAGTACTTC	CASSPSGVAYEQYF
TRBV29-1	TRBJ1-2	NA	once	TGCAGCGTTGAAGAGAAGCGAAACTATGGCTACACCTTC	CSVEEKRNYGYTF
TRBV28	TRBJ2-5	TRBD1	NA	TGTGCCAGCAGTTTAAGGACAGGGGGCATTGAGACCCAGTACTTC	CASSLRTGGIETQYF
TRBV5-1	TRBJ2-1	TRBD2	NA	TGCGCCAGCAAAGCCCTAGCGGGGGGCCTCACCCTGTACAATGAGCAGTTCTTC	CASKALAGGLTLYNEQFF
TRBV14	TRBJ2-7	NA	many	TGTGCCAGCAGCCAAGGGACTACCTCTACCTACGAGCAGTACTTC	CASSQGTTSTYEQYF
TRBV27	TRBJ1-2	TRBD1	few	TGTGCCAGCGGGAGACAGGGAGGTGATGGCTACACCTTC	CASGRQGGDGYTF
TRBV10-1	TRBJ2-3	NA	NA	TGCGCCAGCAGCCAGGGATTAGGAGATACGCAGTATTTT	CASSQGLGDTQYF
TRBV5-1	TRBJ2-1	TRBD1	NA	TGCGCCAGCAGCATACACCGGGACAGAGCGGATGAGCAGTTCTTC	CASSIHRDRADEQFF
TRBV28	TRBJ1-2	TRBD1	NA	TGTGCCAGCAGTTTTTCCGGGACAGGTGGCTACACCTTC	CASSFSGTGGYTF
TRBV15	TRBJ2-5	TRBD2	NA	TGTGCCACCAGCGCCCGTAGCGGGAGGGCCCTCGTGGAGACCCAGTACTTC	CATSARSGRALVETQYF
TRBV11-2	TRBJ2-2	TRBD1	NA	TGTGCCAGCAGCTTAGTCAGGGGGCGGGCCGGGGAGCTGTTTTTT	CASSLVRGRAGELFF
TRBV5-1	TRBJ2-1	TRBD2	NA	TGCGCCAGCAGCTCCGGGGTAGCGGGAGGGACCCCTAACAATGAGCAGTTCTTC	CASSSGVAGGTPNNEQFF
TRBV30	TRBJ2-1	TRBD2	NA	TGTGCCTGGAGTCGAGCGGGAGGGGATCAGTTCTTC	CAWSRAGGDQFF
TRBV5-4	TRBJ1-3	TRBD1	NA	TGTGCCAGCAGCTACGGACAGGACAGCTCTGGAAACACCATATATTTT	CASSYGQDSSGNTIYF
TRBV7-8	TRBJ2-5	NA	NA	TGTGCCAGCAGCTTATCCCCTGAGGGTGGTGAAGAGACCCAGTACTTC	CASSLSPEGGEETQYF
TRBV6-6	TRBJ2-7	TRBD2	NA	TGTGCCAGCAGTTACCCACTAGCGGGAGGGCCTCACGAGCAGTACTTC	CASSYPLAGGPHEQYF
TRBV11-3	TRBJ2-1	TRBD2	NA	TGTGCCAGCAGCTTAGATGGTCTTCAGGCGGGAGGGCGGCAGTTCTTC	CASSLDGLQAGGRQFF
TRBV6-5	TRBJ2-5	NA	NA	TGTGCCACCCAGGGACTGCAAGAGACCCAGTACTTC	CATQGLQETQYF
TRBV28	TRBJ1-1	TRBD1	NA	TGTGCCAGCAGTCCGGTGGACAGGGGGACTGAAGCTTTCTTT	CASSPVDRGTEAFF
TRBV15	TRBJ2-7	NA	NA	TGTGCCACCAGCAGAAAACAGGTATACGAGCAGTACTTC	CATSRKQVYEQYF
TRBV18	TRBJ1-2	NA	NA	TGTGCCAGCTCACAAGACAGGACGGGGAATAACTATGGCTACACCTTC	CASSQDRTGNNYGYTF
TRBV5-4	TRBJ1-1	NA	NA	TGTGCCTCCACCTTGGGAGGTTACACTGAAGCTTTCTTT	CASTLGGYTEAFF
TRBV11-3	TRBJ1-1	NA	NA	TGTGCCAGCAGCTTAACAGGAGGGGTCACTGAAGCTTTCTTT	CASSLTGGVTEAFF
TRBV28	TRBJ2-7	TRBD1	NA	TGTGCCAGCAATGATGCCGGGACAGCTACCTACGAGCAGTACTTC	CASNDAGTATYEQYF
TRBV9	TRBJ2-1	NA	NA	TGTGCCAGCAGCGTAGACAGCTCCTACAATGAGCAGTTCTTC	CASSVDSSYNEQFF
TRBV10-3	TRBJ2-7	TRBD1	NA	TGTGCCATCAACCGAGACAGGGGCGGCGAGCAGTACTTC	CAINRDRGGEQYF
TRBV7-9	TRBJ2-5	TRBD2	NA	TGTGCCAGCACGGGGGGAGAGACCCAGTACTTC	CASTGGETQYF
TRBV15	TRBJ2-3	NA	NA	TGTGCCACCAGCAGAGATCGGGGGACAGTGGATACGCAGTATTTT	CATSRDRGTVDTQYF
TRBV19	TRBJ2-3	NA	NA	TGTGCCAGTAGGTCATACGGAACGCGGGGAAGCACAGATACGCAGTATTTT	CASRSYGTRGSTDTQYF
TRBV7-9	TRBJ1-3	TRBD1	NA	TGTGCCAGCAGCCTTTTGGACAGGCTTCTCTCTGGAAACACCATATATTTT	CASSLLDRLLSGNTIYF
TRBV6-1	TRBJ1-4	NA	once	TGTGCCAGCACGGTGGGCACTTTTAATGAAAAACTGTTTTTT	CASTVGTFNEKLFF
TRBV5-4	TRBJ1-4	TRBD1	NA	TGTGCCAGCAGCGCGACAGGGGGAACTAATGAAAAACTGTTTTTT	CASSATGGTNEKLFF
TRBV19	TRBJ1-1	NA	NA	TGTGCCAGTAGCATGGGGACATCACTCACGAACACTGAAGCTTTCTTT	CASSMGTSLTNTEAFF
TRBV5-1	TRBJ2-3	NA	NA	TGCGCCAGCAGCTTGACAGGAGAAACCACAGATACGCAGTATTTT	CASSLTGETTDTQYF
TRBV11-2	TRBJ2-7	TRBD2	NA	TGTGCCAGCAGCTTCTTGACTAGCGGGGGCCTTTCCTACGAGCAGTACTTC	CASSFLTSGGLSYEQYF
TRBV5-1	TRBJ2-2	TRBD1	NA	TGCGCCAGCAGCTTTCTTACAGGGGGCATTACCGGGGAGCTGTTTTTT	CASSFLTGGITGELFF
TRBV5-1	TRBJ2-7	TRBD2	NA	TGCGCCAGCAGCTTGGGACTAGCGGAGAGCTACGAGCAGTACTTC	CASSLGLAESYEQYF
TRBV6-5	TRBJ2-7	NA	NA	TGTGCCAGCGGACTATCGGGGTCCGAGCAGTACTTC	CASGLSGSEQYF
TRBV6-1	TRBJ2-1	NA	few	TGTGCCAGCACGGAGAGCTCCTACAATGAGCAGTTCTTC	CASTESSYNEQFF
TRBV9	TRBJ1-2	NA	NA	TGTGCCAGCAGCACCCCCAGGGATAACTATGGCTACACCTTC	CASSTPRDNYGYTF
TRBV5-1	TRBJ2-1	TRBD2	NA	TGCGCCAGCAGCTTGAAGCTAGCGGGAGGGGATGAGCAGTTCTTC	CASSLKLAGGDEQFF
TRBV6-5	TRBJ2-2	NA	few	TGTGCCAGCAGTTTCCCTCCCGGGGAGCTGTTTTTT	CASSFPPGELFF
TRBV5-1	TRBJ2-5	NA	NA	TGCGCCAGCAGACTAGGCTTTGAGACCCAGTACTTC	CASRLGFETQYF
TRBV7-9	TRBJ1-6	TRBD1	NA	TGTGCCAGCAGCAGCGGGACAGGGGGGTCACCCCTCCACTTT	CASSSGTGGSPLHF
TRBV5-1	TRBJ1-1	TRBD1	once	TGCGCCAGCATCGAGACAGGGGGATCCACTGAAGCTTTCTTT	CASIETGGSTEAFF
TRBV29-1	TRBJ2-1	NA	NA	TGCAGCGTTGAAGGGACAGACTACAATGAGCAGTTCTTC	CSVEGTDYNEQFF
TRBV2	TRBJ1-1	TRBD1	NA	TGTGCCAGCAGCTCGACAGGGCGGAGCACTGAAGCTTTCTTT	CASSSTGRSTEAFF
TRBV7-9	TRBJ1-5	NA	NA	TGTGCCAGCAGCCTTACAGGGACCCAGCCCCAGCATTTT	CASSLTGTQPQHF
TRBV28	TRBJ2-1	NA	few	TGTGCCAGCAGTTTAACTCCTTACAATGAGCAGTTCTTC	CASSLTPYNEQFF
TRBV29-1	TRBJ2-5	TRBD1	NA	TGCAGCGTTGCGACAGGGTTCCAAGAGACCCAGTACTTC	CSVATGFQETQYF
TRBV9	TRBJ2-7	TRBD2	NA	TGTGCCAGCAGCGTAGATTGGGCTAGCGGGGGAGACGAGCAGTACTTC	CASSVDWASGGDEQYF
TRBV2	TRBJ2-1	TRBD2	NA	TGTGCCAGCAAATTAGCGGGGTATTCCTACAATGAGCAGTTCTTC	CASKLAGYSYNEQFF
TRBV7-9	TRBJ2-5	NA	NA	TGTGCCAGCAGCGATGGATTCAGGGAGACCCAGTACTTC	CASSDGFRETQYF
TRBV15	TRBJ1-4	NA	NA	TGTGCCACCAGTTCGAGGGGGGAAAAACTGTTTTTT	CATSSRGEKLFF
TRBV6-5	TRBJ1-1	NA	NA	TGTGCCAGCAGTTGGGGGCGGACTGGGACTGAAGCTTTCTTT	CASSWGRTGTEAFF
TRBV25-1	TRBJ2-5	NA	once	TGTGCCAGCAGTGAATCTAGAGGGCTAAGAGGGGAGACCCAGTACTTC	CASSESRGLRGETQYF
TRBV6-1	TRBJ2-6	TRBD1	NA	TGTGCCAGCAGTGACGACAGGGCTGGGGCCAACGGCCTGACTTTC	CASSDDRAGANGLTF